This T cell receptor (beta chain) was sequenced in a study of CD8+ T cells in alopecia areata. As for the study in general: Severity in treated patients was scored by percentage of scalp area affected.

Treatment meaning: oral pan-JAK inhibitor, 5-10 mg twice daily. In each case, RNA was isolated and then reverse transcribed into cDNA as the sequencing template. Data came from immunoSEQ multiplex PCR; TCRdb stores just in-frame clones and leaves some out. Altogether 110,000 or so clones are present, approximately 55% being singletons, with the ten largest covering 3% to 4%. The junction had 4 bases not matched to a gene; V was cut back by 1 base and J by 7 bases. Germline lookup yields CDR1 SGHVS and CDR2 FNYEAQ. This CDR3 is 14 amino acids long. The sequence was obtained from a human donor with alopecia areata. This chain joins TRBV7-6 and TRBJ2-3; 8 bases are shared with TRBD1. The specimen comprised CD4+ T cells sorted from blood, sampled at week 24, from a patient treated with tofacitinib. The CDR3 is CASSLDDRGHTQYF. Here the CDR3 DNA reads TGTGCCAGCAGCTTAGACGACAGGGGCCATACGCAGTATTTT.